This T cell receptor (beta chain) is drawn from a study of blood T cell repertoires in COVID-19. Study overall: Nucleic acid was either cDNA or gDNA, and it came from T cells, B-cell-depleted T cells, or PBMCs.

CDR3 length: 14 residues. V lost 4 bases and J lost 10; bases outside the gene matches: 11. Germline V lookup: CDR1 LNHDA, CDR2 SQIVND (reference sequence). Per the authors' pipeline: Using reference gene primer amplification, nucleated cell counts were estimated. Assay: immunoSEQ multiplex PCR; the TCRdb copy retains only in-frame clones and omits some. Clonal size and the V and J genes are those of that table, whereas D and trimming came from the DNA. The sample lists some 89,000 clones, 80% to 90% occurring once. The sample taken for sequencing was peripheral blood. V is TRBV19 and J is TRBJ1-2, with 8 bases lining up with TRBD1. The source is a human donor in a cohort sampled during active COVID-19. The CDR3 nucleotides read TGTGCCAGTAGTACCCTGGGCCAGGGGGCGGACTACACCTTC. Residues: CASSTLGQGADYTF.